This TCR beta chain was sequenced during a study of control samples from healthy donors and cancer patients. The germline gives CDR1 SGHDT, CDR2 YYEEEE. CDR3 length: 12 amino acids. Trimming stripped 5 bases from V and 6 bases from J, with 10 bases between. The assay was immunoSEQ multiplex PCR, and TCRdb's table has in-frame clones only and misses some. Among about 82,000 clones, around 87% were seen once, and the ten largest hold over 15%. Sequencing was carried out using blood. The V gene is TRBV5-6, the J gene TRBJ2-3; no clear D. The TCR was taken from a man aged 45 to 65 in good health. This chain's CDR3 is CASSLIGDTQYF. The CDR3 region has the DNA TGTGCCAGCAGTTTAATAGGGGATACGCAGTATTTT.